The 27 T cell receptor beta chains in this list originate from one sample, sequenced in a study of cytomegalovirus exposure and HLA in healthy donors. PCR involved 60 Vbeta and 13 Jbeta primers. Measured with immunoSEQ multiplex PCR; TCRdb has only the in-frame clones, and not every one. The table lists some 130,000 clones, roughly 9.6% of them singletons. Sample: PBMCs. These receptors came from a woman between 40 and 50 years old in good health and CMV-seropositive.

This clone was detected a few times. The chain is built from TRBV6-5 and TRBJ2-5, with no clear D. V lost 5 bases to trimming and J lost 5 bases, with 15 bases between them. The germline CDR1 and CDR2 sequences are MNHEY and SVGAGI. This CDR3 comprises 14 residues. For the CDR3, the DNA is TGTGCCAGCAGTCTCCGACAAAGCTGGGAGACCCAGTACTTC. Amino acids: CASSLRQSWETQYF.

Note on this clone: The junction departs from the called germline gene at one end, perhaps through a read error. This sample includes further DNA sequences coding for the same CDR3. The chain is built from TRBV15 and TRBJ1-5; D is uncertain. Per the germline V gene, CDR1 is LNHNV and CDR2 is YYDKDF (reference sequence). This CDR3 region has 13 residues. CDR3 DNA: TGTGCCACTAGCAGAGTTCAGAATCAGCCCCAGCATTTT. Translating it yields CATSRVQNQPQHF.

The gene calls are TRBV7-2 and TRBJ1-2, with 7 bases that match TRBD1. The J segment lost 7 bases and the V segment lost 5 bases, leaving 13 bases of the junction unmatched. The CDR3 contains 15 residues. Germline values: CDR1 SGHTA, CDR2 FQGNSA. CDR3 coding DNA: TGTGCCAGCAGCCGCGGACAGGCATGGGGAGGTGGCTACACCTTC. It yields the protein CASSRGQAWGGGYTF. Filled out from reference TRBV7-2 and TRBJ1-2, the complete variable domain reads GAGVSQSPSNKVTEKGKDVELRCDPISGHTALYWYRQSLGQGLEFLIYFQGNSAPDKSGLPSDRFSAERTGGSVSTLTIQRTQQEDSAVYLCASSRGQAWGGGYTFGSGTRLTVV.

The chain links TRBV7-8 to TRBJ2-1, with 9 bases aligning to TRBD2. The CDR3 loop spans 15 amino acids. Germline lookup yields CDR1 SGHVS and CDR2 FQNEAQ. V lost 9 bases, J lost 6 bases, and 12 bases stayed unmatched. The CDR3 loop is CASRRGGGAVNEQFF. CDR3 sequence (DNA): TGTGCCAGTCGACGGGGCGGGGGGGCTGTCAATGAGCAGTTCTTC.

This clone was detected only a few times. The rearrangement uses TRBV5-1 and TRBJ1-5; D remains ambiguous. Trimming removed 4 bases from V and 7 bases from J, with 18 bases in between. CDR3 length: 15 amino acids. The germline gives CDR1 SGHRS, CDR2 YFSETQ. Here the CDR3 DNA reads TGCGCCAGCAGCCCCAGCGGGCGCGAAGGGCAGCCCCAGCATTTT. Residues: CASSPSGREGQPQHF.

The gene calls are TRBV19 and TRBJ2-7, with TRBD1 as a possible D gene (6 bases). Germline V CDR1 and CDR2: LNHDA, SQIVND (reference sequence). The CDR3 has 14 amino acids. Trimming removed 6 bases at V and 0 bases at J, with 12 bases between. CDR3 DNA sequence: TGTGCCAGTAGCCTCACAGGGCCCTCCTACGAGCAGTACTTC. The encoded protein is CASSLTGPSYEQYF.

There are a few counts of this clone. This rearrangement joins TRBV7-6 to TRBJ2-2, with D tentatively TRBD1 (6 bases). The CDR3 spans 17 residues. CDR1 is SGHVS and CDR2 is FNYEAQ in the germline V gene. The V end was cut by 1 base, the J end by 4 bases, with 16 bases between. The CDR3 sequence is CASSLGGRTTGTGELFF. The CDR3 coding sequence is TGTGCCAGCAGCTTAGGGGGGCGGACAACCGGCACCGGGGAGCTGTTTTTT.

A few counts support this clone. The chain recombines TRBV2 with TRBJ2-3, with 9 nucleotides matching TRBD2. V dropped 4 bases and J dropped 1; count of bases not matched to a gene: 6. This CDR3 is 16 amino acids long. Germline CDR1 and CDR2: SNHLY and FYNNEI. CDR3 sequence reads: CASSGLAGARTDTQYF. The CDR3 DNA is TGTGCCAGCAGTGGTTTAGCGGGGGCCCGCACAGATACGCAGTATTTT. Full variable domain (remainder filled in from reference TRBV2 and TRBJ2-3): EPEVTQTPSHQVTQMGQEVILRCVPISNHLYFYWYRQILGQKVEFLVSFYNNEISEKSEIFDDQFSVERPDGSNFTLKIRSTKLEDSAMYFCASSGLAGARTDTQYFGPGTRLTVL.

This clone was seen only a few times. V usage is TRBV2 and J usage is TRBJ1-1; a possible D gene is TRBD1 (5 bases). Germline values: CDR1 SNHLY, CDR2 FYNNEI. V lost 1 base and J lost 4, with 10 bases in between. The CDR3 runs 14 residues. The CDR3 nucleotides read TGTGCCAGCAGTGAAGAGGGGTTCTCCACTGAAGCTTTCTTT. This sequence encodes CASSEEGFSTEAFF.

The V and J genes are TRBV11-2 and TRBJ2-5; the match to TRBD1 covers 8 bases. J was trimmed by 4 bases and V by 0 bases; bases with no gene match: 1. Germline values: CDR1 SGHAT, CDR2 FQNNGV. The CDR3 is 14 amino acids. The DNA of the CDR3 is TGTGCCAGCAGCTTAGACAGGGGGCCAGAGACCCAGTACTTC. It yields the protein CASSLDRGPETQYF.

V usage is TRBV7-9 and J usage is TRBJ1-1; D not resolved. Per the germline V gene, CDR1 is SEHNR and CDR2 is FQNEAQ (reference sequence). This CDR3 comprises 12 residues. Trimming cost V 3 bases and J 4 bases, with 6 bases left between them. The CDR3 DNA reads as TGTGCCAGCAGCTTCCCCGGCACTGAAGCTTTCTTT. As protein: CASSFPGTEAFF.

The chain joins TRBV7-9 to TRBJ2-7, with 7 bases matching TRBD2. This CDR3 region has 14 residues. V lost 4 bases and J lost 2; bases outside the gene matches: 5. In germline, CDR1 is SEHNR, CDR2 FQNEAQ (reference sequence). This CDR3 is CASSSGGFAYEQYF. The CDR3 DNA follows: TGTGCCAGCAGCTCCGGGGGGTTTGCCTACGAGCAGTACTTC.

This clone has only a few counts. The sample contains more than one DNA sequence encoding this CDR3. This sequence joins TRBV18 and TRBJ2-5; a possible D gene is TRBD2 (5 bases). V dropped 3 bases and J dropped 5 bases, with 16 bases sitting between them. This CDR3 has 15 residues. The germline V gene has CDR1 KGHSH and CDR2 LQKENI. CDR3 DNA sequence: TGTGCCAGCTCACCCGGATGGGGAGCAGACGAGACCCAGTACTTC. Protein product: CASSPGWGADETQYF. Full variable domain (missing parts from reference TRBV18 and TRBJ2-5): NAGVMQNPRHLVRRRGQEARLRCSPMKGHSHVYWYRQLPEEGLKFMVYLQKENIIDESGMPKERFSAEFPKEGPSILRIQQVVRGDSAAYFCASSPGWGADETQYFGPGTRLLVL.

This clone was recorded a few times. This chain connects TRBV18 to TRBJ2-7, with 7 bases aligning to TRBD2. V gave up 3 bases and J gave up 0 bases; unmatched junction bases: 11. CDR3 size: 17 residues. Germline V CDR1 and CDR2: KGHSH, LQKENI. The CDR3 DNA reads TGTGCCAGCTCACCCCTGAGAGCGGGGCCGACCTCCTACGAGCAGTACTTC. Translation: CASSPLRAGPTSYEQYF.

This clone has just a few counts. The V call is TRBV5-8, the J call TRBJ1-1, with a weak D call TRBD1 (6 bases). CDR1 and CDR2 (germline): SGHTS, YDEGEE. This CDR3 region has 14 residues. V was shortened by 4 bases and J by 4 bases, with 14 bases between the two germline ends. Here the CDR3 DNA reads TGTGCCAGCAGCCTACCGGGACACCTCACTGAAGCTTTCTTT. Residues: CASSLPGHLTEAFF. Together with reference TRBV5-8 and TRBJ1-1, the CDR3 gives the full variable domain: EAGVTQSPTHLIKTRGQQATLRCSPISGHTSVYWYQQALGLGLQFLLWYDEGEERNRGNFPPRFSGRQFPNYSSELNVNALELEDSALYLCASSLPGHLTEAFFGQGTRLTVV.

In DNA form, the CDR3 reads TGTGCCAGCAGTTACGGGCATACCGACGGCTACACCTTC. This codes for CASSYGHTDGYTF. The genes are TRBV6-5 and TRBJ1-2, with D hard to call. Trimming shortened V by 2 bases and J by 8 bases, and 12 bases separated the two germline ends. This CDR3 contains 13 residues. Germline CDR1 and CDR2: MNHEY and SVGAGI.

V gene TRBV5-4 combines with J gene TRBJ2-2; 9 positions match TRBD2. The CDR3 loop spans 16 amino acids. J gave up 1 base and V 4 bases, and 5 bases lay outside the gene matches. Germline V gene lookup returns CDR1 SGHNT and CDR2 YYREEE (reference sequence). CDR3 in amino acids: CASSPERGVNTGELFF. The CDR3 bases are TGTGCCAGCAGCCCCGAGCGGGGGGTGAACACCGGGGAGCTGTTTTTT. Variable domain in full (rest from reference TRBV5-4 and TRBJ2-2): ETGVTQSPTHLIKTRGQQVTLRCSSQSGHNTVSWYQQALGQGPQFIFQYYREEENGRGNFPPRFSGLQFPNYSSELNVNALELDDSALYLCASSPERGVNTGELFFGEGSRLTVL.

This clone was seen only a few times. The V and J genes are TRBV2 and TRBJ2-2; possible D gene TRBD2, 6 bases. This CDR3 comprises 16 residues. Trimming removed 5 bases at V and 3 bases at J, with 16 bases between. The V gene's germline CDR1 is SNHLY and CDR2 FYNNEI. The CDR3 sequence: CASSPTLRGDTGELFF. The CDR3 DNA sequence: TGTGCCAGCAGTCCTACCCTCCGCGGGGACACCGGGGAGCTGTTTTTT.

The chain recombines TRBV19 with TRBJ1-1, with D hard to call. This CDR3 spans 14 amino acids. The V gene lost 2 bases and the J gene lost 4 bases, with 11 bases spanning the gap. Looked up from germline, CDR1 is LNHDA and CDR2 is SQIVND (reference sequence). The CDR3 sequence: CASSILEVGTEAFF. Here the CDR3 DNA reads TGTGCCAGTAGTATACTGGAGGTTGGCACTGAAGCTTTCTTT.

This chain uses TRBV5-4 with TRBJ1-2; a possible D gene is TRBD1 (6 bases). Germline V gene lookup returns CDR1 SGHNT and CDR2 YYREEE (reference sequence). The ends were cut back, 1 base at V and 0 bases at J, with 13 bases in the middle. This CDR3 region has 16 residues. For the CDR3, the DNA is TGTGCCAGCAGCTTGTCGGCAGGGGACCCTAACTATGGCTACACCTTC. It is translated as CASSLSAGDPNYGYTF.

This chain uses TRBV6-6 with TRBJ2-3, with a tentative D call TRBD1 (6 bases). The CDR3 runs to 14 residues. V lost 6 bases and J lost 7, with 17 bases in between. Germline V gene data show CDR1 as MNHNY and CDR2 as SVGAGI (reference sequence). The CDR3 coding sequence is TGTGCCAGCAGAATTGCAGGGGCGCGAAATACGCAGTATTTT. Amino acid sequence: CASRIAGARNTQYF.

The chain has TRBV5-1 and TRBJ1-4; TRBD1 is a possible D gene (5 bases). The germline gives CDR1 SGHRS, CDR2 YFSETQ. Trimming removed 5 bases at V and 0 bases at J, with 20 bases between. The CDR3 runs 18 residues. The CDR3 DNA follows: TGCGCCAGCAGTTTTTTCCCGCCCACCAGGGCAACTAATGAAAAACTGTTTTTT. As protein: CASSFFPPTRATNEKLFF.

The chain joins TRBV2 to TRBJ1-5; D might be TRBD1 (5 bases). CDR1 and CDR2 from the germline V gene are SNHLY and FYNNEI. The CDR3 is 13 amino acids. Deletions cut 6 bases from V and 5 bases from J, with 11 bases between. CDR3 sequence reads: CASRGGTHQPQHF. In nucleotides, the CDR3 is TGTGCCAGCAGGGGGGGGACCCATCAGCCCCAGCATTTT.

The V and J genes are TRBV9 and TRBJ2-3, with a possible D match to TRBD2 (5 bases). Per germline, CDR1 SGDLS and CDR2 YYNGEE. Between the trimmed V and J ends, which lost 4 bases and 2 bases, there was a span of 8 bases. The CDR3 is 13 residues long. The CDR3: CASSQEVTDTQYF. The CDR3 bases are TGTGCCAGCAGCCAGGAGGTCACAGATACGCAGTATTTT.

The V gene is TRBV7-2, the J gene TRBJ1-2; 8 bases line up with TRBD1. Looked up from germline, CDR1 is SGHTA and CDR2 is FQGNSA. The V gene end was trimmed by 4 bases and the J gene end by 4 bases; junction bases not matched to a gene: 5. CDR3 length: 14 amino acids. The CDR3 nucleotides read TGTGCCAGCAGCTCCGGGACAGGAGCCTATGGCTACACCTTC. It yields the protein CASSSGTGAYGYTF.

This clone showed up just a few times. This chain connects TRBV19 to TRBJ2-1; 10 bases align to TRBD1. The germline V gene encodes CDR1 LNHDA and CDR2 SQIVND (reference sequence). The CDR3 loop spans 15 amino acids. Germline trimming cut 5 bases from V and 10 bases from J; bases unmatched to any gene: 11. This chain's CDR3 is CASSPGTGVLNEQFF. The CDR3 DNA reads TGTGCCAGTAGTCCCGGGACAGGGGTCCTGAACGAGCAGTTCTTC.

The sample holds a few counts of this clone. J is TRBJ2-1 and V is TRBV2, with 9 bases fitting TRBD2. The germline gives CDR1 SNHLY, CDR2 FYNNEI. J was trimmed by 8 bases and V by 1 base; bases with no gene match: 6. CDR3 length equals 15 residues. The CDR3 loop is CASSEGGGAFHEQFF. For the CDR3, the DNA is TGTGCCAGCAGTGAAGGCGGGGGGGCCTTCCATGAGCAGTTCTTC.